This T cell receptor (beta chain) derives from a study of cytomegalovirus exposure and HLA in healthy donors. V dropped 1 base and J dropped 3; count of bases not matched to a gene: 4. Germline lookup yields CDR1 SNHLY and CDR2 FYNNEI. This CDR3 is 15 amino acids long. PCR was performed using 60 Vbeta and 13 Jbeta primers. TCRdb's table, derived via immunoSEQ multiplex PCR, lists solely in-frame clones and lacks some. The table records about 140,000 clones, around 77% of them present only once. About this clone: Its matching antigen is unknown.

Overall study findings and caveats: Common viral pathogens were later found to be apparently linked to several of the most significant clusters. As a later analysis revealed, most CMV-associated TCR beta chains appeared HLA-restricted. Among the sequence variants, a highly shared cluster was likely an artifact of sequencing.

Sequencing used PBMCs. The V gene is TRBV2, the J gene TRBJ2-5, with 8 positions matching TRBD2. The receptor was derived from a man aged 25-40 years in good health and CMV-seronegative. This CDR3 is CASSEGVAGKETQYF. The CDR3 bases are TGTGCCAGCAGTGAAGGTGTAGCGGGGAAAGAGACCCAGTACTTC.